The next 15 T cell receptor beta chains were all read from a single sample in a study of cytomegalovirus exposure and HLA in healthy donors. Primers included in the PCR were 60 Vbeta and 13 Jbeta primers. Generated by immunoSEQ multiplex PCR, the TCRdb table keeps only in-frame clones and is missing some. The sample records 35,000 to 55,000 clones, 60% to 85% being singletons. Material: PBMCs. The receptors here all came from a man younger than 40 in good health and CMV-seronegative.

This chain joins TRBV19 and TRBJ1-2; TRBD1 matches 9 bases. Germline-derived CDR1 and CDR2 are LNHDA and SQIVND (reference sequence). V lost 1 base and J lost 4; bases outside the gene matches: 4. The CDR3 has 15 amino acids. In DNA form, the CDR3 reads TGTGCCAGTAGTATAGCCAAGACAGGGGGCTATGGCTACACCTTC. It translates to CASSIAKTGGYGYTF.

CDR3 sequence (DNA): TGCGCCAGCAGTGAGCCAGACACAGGATCTGGAAACACCATATATTTT. Translation gives CASSEPDTGSGNTIYF. The chain joins TRBV10-1 to TRBJ1-3; weak D call: TRBD1 (5 bases). The CDR3 is made up of 16 amino acids. Germline V gene sequence: CDR1 WNHNN, CDR2 SYGVQD (reference sequence). Between the trimmed V and J ends, which lost 2 bases and 1 base, there was a span of 12 bases.

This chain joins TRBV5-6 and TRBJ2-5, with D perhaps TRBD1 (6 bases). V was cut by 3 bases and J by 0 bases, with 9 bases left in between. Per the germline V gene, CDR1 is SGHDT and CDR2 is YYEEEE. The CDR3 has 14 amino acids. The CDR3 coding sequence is TGTGCCAGCAGCTCCACAGGGTACCAAGAGACCCAGTACTTC. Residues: CASSSTGYQETQYF.

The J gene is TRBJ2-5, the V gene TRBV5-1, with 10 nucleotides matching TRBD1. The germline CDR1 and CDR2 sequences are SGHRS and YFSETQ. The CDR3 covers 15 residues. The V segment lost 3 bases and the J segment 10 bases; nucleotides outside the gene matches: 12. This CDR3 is CASSSGTGDVWGQYF. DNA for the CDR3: TGCGCCAGCAGCTCCGGGACAGGGGACGTATGGGGCCAGTACTTC.

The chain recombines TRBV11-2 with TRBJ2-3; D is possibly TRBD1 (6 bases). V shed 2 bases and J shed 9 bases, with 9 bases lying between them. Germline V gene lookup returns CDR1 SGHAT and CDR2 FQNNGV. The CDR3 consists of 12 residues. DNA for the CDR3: TGTGCCAGCAGCTTAAGGGACACCACGCAGTATTTT. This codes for CASSLRDTTQYF.

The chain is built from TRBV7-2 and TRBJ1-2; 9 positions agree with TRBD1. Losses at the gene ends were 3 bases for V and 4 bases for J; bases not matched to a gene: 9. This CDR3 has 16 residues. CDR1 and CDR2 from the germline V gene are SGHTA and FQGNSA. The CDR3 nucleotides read TGTGCCAGCAGCTTGTCCGGGACAGGGAGTGCCTATGGCTACACCTTC. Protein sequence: CASSLSGTGSAYGYTF.

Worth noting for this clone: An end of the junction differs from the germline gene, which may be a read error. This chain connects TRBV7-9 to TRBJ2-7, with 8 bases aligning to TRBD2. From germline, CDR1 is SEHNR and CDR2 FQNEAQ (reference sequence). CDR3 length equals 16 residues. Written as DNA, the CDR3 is TGTTCCAGCAGCCGCTTCGGGACTAGGGGCGTCTACGAGCAGTACTTC. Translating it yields CSSSRFGTRGVYEQYF.

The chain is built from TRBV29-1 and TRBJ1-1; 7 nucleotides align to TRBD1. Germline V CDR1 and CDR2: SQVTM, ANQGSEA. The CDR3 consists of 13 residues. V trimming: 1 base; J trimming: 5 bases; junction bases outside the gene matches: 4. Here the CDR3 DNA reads TGCAGCGTTGAAGGACAGGGTTGGACTGAAGCTTTCTTT. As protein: CSVEGQGWTEAFF.

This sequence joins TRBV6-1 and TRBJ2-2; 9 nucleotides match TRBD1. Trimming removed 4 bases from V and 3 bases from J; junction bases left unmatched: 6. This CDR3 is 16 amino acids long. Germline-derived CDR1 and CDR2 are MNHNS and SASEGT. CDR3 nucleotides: TGTGCCAGCAGTGGGTGGGACAGGGAGGACACCGGGGAGCTGTTTTTT. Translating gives CASSGWDREDTGELFF.

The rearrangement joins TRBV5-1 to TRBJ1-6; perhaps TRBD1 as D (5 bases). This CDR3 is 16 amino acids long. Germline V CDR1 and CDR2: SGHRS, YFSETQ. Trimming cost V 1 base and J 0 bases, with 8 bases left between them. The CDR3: CASSLQGSSYNSPLHF. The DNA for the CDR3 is TGCGCCAGCAGCTTGCAGGGCAGCTCCTATAATTCACCCCTCCACTTT.

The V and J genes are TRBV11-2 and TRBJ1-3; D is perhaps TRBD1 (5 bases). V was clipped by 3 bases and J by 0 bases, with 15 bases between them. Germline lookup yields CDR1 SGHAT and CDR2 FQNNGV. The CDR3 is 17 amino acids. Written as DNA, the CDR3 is TGTGCCAGCAGCTTTGGGGGGACGGTGAGCTCTGGAAACACCATATATTTT. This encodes CASSFGGTVSSGNTIYF.

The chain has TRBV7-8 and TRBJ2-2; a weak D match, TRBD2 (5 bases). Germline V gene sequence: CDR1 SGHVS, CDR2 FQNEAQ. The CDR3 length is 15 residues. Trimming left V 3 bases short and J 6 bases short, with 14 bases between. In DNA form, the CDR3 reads TGTGCCAGCAGCTTTTCGGCACCCGGGGCCGGGGAGCTGTTTTTT. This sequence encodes CASSFSAPGAGELFF.

CDR3 coding DNA: TGTGCCAGCAGCGCGACTAGCGGGAGGGCAATAAGCCCCTACGAGCAGTACTTC. Residues: CASSATSGRAISPYEQYF. V gene TRBV7-2 combines with J gene TRBJ2-7; 14 positions match TRBD2. There are 18 residues in the CDR3. Per the germline V gene, CDR1 is SGHTA and CDR2 is FQGNSA. After removal of 5 bases from V and 2 bases from J, the junction contained 11 bases not matched to a gene.

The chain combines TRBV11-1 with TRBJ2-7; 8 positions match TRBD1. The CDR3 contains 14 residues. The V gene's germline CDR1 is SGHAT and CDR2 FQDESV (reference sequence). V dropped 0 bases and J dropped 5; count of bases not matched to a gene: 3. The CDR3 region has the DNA TGTGCCAGCAGCTTAGCAACAGGGGGGAACGAGCAGTACTTC. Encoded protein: CASSLATGGNEQYF.

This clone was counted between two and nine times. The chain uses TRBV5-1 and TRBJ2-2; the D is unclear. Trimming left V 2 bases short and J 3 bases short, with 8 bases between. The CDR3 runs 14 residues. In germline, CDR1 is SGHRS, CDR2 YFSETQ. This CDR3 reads CASSFITDTGELFF. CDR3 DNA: TGCGCCAGCAGCTTCATCACAGACACCGGGGAGCTGTTTTTT.